The clone carrying this TCR beta chain was counted a single time. Its antigen is undetermined. By flow cytometry, patients selected for sequencing had shown an expansion of CD8+CD57+ cells. These data are taken from a study of CD8+CD57+ T cells in acquired aplastic anemia. Study-level background: When averaged, DNA from sorted CD4+ and CD8+ cells came to around 3.1 ug. Study-level findings and limits: Patients shared just under 30 CD8+ CDR3 sequences with controls. Patients did not significantly differ from controls in CD8+ Simpson's diversity.

With 7 bases removed from V and 3 bases from J, the gap between germline ends came to 12 bases. CDR3 size: 13 residues. Looked up from germline, CDR1 is MNHEY and CDR2 is SVGEGT. The use of genomic DNA as template underpinned the TCR beta VDJ and CDR3 profiling. TCRdb re-analysed the reads in MiXCR, keeping a single row per CDR3 protein. The sample shows 150,000 to 200,000 distinct CDR3 sequences, 40% to 50% of them seen only once. This TCR was recovered from a human donor with aplastic anemia. The specimen sequenced was sorted CD4+, CD8+, or CD8+CD57+ T cells (not recorded which) from PBMCs. The chain combines TRBV6-2 or TRBV6-3 with TRBJ1-2, with D unresolved. CDR3 region: CASKEGTDYGYTF. CDR3 DNA: TGTGCCAGCAAGGAGGGTACCGACTATGGCTACACCTTC.